One and the same sample provided the 32 T cell receptor beta chains below, sequenced in a study of shared clonotypes between healthy human individuals. CD45RO-negative, CCR7-selected cells formed the naive CD8 fraction, which excluded terminally differentiated effector memory CD45RA+ cells. Measured with immunoSEQ multiplex PCR; TCRdb has only the in-frame clones, and not every one. The sample shows around 1,900,000 clones, about 93% of them seen only once. The sample consisted of naive CD8+ T cells from PBMCs. These receptors were taken from a young man in good health. Some clones in this sample may be carry-over from other donors' samples.

About this clone itself: Other DNA sequences from this sample encode an identical CDR3 as well. V is TRBV28 and J is TRBJ2-1; D call uncertain. V was clipped by 6 bases and J by 5 bases, with 11 bases between them. The germline V gene has CDR1 MDHEN and CDR2 SYDVKM. The CDR3 sequence is 13 residues long. In nucleotides, the CDR3 is TGTGCCAGCAGCCTCGGGCTAGACAATGAGCAGTTCTTC. This sequence encodes CASSLGLDNEQFF.

This chain connects TRBV2 to TRBJ2-1, with D maybe TRBD1 (5 bases). Germline CDR1 SNHLY, CDR2 FYNNEI. The CDR3 has 13 residues. Trimming removed 4 bases from V and 8 bases from J, with 12 bases in between. CDR3 amino acids: CASSGGPGDEQFF. The CDR3 DNA is TGTGCCAGCAGTGGGGGCCCCGGAGATGAGCAGTTCTTC. Filled out from reference TRBV2 and TRBJ2-1, the complete variable domain reads EPEVTQTPSHQVTQMGQEVILRCVPISNHLYFYWYRQILGQKVEFLVSFYNNEISEKSEIFDDQFSVERPDGSNFTLKIRSTKLEDSAMYFCASSGGPGDEQFFGPGTRLTVL.

V is TRBV4-1 and J is TRBJ2-2; 9 positions match TRBD1. The CDR3 runs 15 residues. The J segment lost 4 bases and the V segment lost 4 bases, leaving 4 bases of the junction unmatched. Germline CDR1 MGHRA, CDR2 YSYEKL. The CDR3 loop reads CASSLRQGVTGELFF. For the CDR3, the DNA is TGCGCCAGCAGCCTTCGACAGGGGGTCACCGGGGAGCTGTTTTTT.

The rearrangement joins TRBV6-4 to TRBJ2-1; 7 nucleotides agree with TRBD1. CDR3 size: 15 residues. The V segment lost 5 bases and the J segment 4 bases; nucleotides outside the gene matches: 8. The germline gives CDR1 MRHNA, CDR2 SNTAGT. DNA of the CDR3: TGTGCCAGCAGTCAGGACAGGACGGTTTACAATGAGCAGTTCTTC. This translates into CASSQDRTVYNEQFF.

This chain uses TRBV5-3 with TRBJ1-5; TRBD1 might be the D (6 bases). TRBV5-3 is assigned to the ORF class and has an uncertain function. V was trimmed by 4 bases and J by 3 bases, leaving 14 bases between them. There are 15 residues in the CDR3. The CDR3 here is CARSLPGGHNQPQHF. CDR3 nucleotide sequence: TGTGCCAGAAGCCTCCCCGGGGGGCACAATCAGCCCCAGCATTTT.

In the case of this clone: Different DNA sequences within this sample yield the same CDR3. The rearrangement joins TRBV7-9 to TRBJ2-7; 8 bases line up with TRBD1. V was clipped by 5 bases and J by 2 bases; unmatched bases: 5. In germline, CDR1 is SEHNR, CDR2 FQNEAQ (reference sequence). The CDR3 contains 14 residues. The CDR3 loop is CASSNRDRTYEQYF. CDR3 DNA sequence: TGTGCCAGCAGCAACCGGGACAGGACCTACGAGCAGTACTTC. Full variable domain (outside the CDR3, taken from reference TRBV7-9 and TRBJ2-7): DTGVSQNPRHKITKRGQNVTFRCDPISEHNRLYWYRQTLGQGPEFLTYFQNEAQLEKSRLLSDRFSAERPKGSFSTLEIQRTEQGDSAMYLCASSNRDRTYEQYFGPGTRLTVT.

A note on this clone: This sample includes further DNA sequences coding for the same CDR3. The V call is TRBV5-6, the J call TRBJ2-7; D is unresolved. Germline lookup yields CDR1 SGHDT and CDR2 YYEEEE. Trimming stripped 4 bases from V and 6 bases from J, with 8 bases between. The length of the CDR3 is 11 residues. Here the CDR3 DNA reads TGTGCCAGCAGCCTCGGACGCGAGCAGTACTTC. As protein: CASSLGREQYF.

This rearrangement joins TRBV7-9 to TRBJ2-1; D may be TRBD2 (5 bases). There are 15 residues in the CDR3. CDR1 is SEHNR and CDR2 is FQNEAQ in the germline V gene (reference sequence). V dropped 4 bases and J dropped 5 bases, with 15 bases sitting between them. Here the CDR3 reads CASSSGVATNNEQFF. The CDR3 nucleotides are TGTGCCAGCAGCTCCGGGGTGGCCACTAACAATGAGCAGTTCTTC.

The chain couples TRBV27 to TRBJ2-1, with D unresolved. CDR3 length: 18 amino acids. V was trimmed by 5 bases and J by 0 bases, leaving 20 bases between them. Per the germline V gene, CDR1 is MNHEY and CDR2 is SMNVEV (reference sequence). CDR3 region: CASSQTPPNVISYNEQFF. For the CDR3, the DNA is TGTGCCAGCAGTCAGACCCCCCCCAACGTGATCTCCTACAATGAGCAGTTCTTC.

The chain carries TRBV14 and TRBJ2-5; 9 nucleotides match TRBD2. The last part of the DNA fits TRBJ2-7 better; the J call may be wrong. Looked up from germline, CDR1 is SGHDN and CDR2 is FVKESK. This CDR3 has 14 residues. The CDR3: CASSQLTSGYEQYF. DNA for the CDR3: TGTGCCAGCAGCCAACTGACTAGCGGATACGAGCAGTACTTC.

This chain uses TRBV4-1 with TRBJ2-7, with D possibly being TRBD1 or TRBD2 (6 bases each). Trimming took 1 base from V and 7 from J, leaving 17 bases between them. Per germline, CDR1 MGHRA and CDR2 YSYEKL. The CDR3 is 15 amino acids. In DNA form, the CDR3 reads TGCGCCAGCAGCCAAGCCCCTCTGGGGGCGGGGGAGCAGTACTTC. This codes for CASSQAPLGAGEQYF.

J is TRBJ1-1 and V is TRBV7-9; D is unclear. Trimming pared 0 bases from V and 7 bases from J, leaving 9 bases between. Germline V lookup: CDR1 SEHNR, CDR2 FQNEAQ (reference sequence). CDR3 size: 13 residues. The CDR3 sequence is CASSLAGAIEAFF. DNA for the CDR3: TGTGCCAGCAGCTTAGCGGGAGCGATTGAAGCTTTCTTT.

The chain couples TRBV9 to TRBJ2-5; D is perhaps TRBD1 (6 bases). Germline V lookup: CDR1 SGDLS, CDR2 YYNGEE. This CDR3 spans 17 amino acids. Trimming left V 0 bases short and J 2 bases short, with 17 bases between. In nucleotides, the CDR3 is TGTGCCAGCAGCGTAGATAACAGGGAATTCGCTCAAGAGACCCAGTACTTC. Amino acids: CASSVDNREFAQETQYF.

The V and J genes are TRBV5-1 and TRBJ1-1, with TRBD1 matching 11 bases. Germline trimming cut 1 base from V and 3 bases from J; bases unmatched to any gene: 11. The CDR3 consists of 18 residues. CDR1 and CDR2 from the germline V gene are SGHRS and YFSETQ. DNA of the CDR3: TGCGCCAGCAGCTTGTACCCGTTCCCGGGACAGGGGGACACTGAAGCTTTCTTT. It is translated as CASSLYPFPGQGDTEAFF.

The V call is TRBV27, the J call TRBJ2-7; possible D gene TRBD1, 6 bases. Germline CDR1 MNHEY, CDR2 SMNVEV (reference sequence). The ends were cut back, 6 bases at V and 7 bases at J, with 25 bases in the middle. This CDR3 region has 16 residues. CDR3 nucleotide sequence: TGTGCCAGCAGGTCAGGGGCTCAGTGGCCCACTGTAGAGCAGTACTTC. Its translation: CASRSGAQWPTVEQYF.

This clone was seen a single time. The chain carries TRBV5-5 and TRBJ2-5, with unresolved D. The CDR3 covers 15 residues. CDR1 is SGHKS and CDR2 is YYEKEE in the germline V gene (reference sequence). Deletions cut 6 bases from V and 5 bases from J, with 20 bases between. CDR3 in DNA: TGTGCCAGCAACCCCTCACAACCGACGGTGGAGACCCAGTACTTC. Translating it yields CASNPSQPTVETQYF. Variable domain in full (rest from reference TRBV5-5 and TRBJ2-5): DAGVTQSPTHLIKTRGQQVTLRCSPISGHKSVSWYQQVLGQGPQFIFQYYEKEERGRGNFPDRFSARQFPNYSSELNVNALLLGDSALYLCASNPSQPTVETQYFGPGTRLLVL.

V and J are TRBV7-9 and TRBJ2-5, with a weak D call TRBD1 (7 bases). Germline V lookup: CDR1 SEHNR, CDR2 FQNEAQ (reference sequence). Trimming cost V 5 bases and J 7 bases, with 23 bases left between them. This CDR3 is 16 amino acids long. CDR3 in amino acids: CASSVTSGGYLGTQYF. CDR3 DNA sequence: TGTGCCAGCAGCGTGACGTCAGGGGGGTACCTGGGGACCCAGTACTTC.

Details on this clone: This sample includes further DNA sequences coding for the same CDR3. The genes are TRBV9 and TRBJ2-7, with 8 bases that match TRBD2. V lost 0 bases, J lost 4 bases, and 3 bases stayed unmatched. This CDR3 has 14 amino acids. Germline CDR1 and CDR2: SGDLS and YYNGEE. DNA for the CDR3: TGTGCCAGCAGCGTAGACGGGAGGGCGTACGAGCAGTACTTC. Encoded protein: CASSVDGRAYEQYF.

This chain connects TRBV30 to TRBJ1-6; D is ambiguous. The CDR3 contains 13 residues. Germline CDR1 GTSNPN, CDR2 SVGIG (reference sequence). Trimming took off 0 bases at V and 9 bases at J, with 9 bases between the two ends. The DNA for the CDR3 is TGTGCCTGGAGTGTCGACTATGTTTCACCCCTCCACTTT. It codes for CAWSVDYVSPLHF.

The V and J genes are TRBV19 and TRBJ2-7; 10 bases map to TRBD2. Trimming cost V 2 bases and J 5 bases; bases outside gene matches: 15. The CDR3 is made up of 18 amino acids. The germline gives CDR1 LNHDA, CDR2 SQIVND (reference sequence). This chain's CDR3 is CASSIRLAGGTNPDEQYF. CDR3 nucleotide sequence: TGTGCCAGTAGTATACGACTAGCGGGCGGAACGAATCCCGACGAGCAGTACTTC.

This chain links TRBV11-2 with TRBJ2-3; D not resolved. This CDR3 comprises 14 residues. Deletions cut 2 bases from V and 2 bases from J, with 8 bases between. Per the germline V gene, CDR1 is SGHAT and CDR2 is FQNNGV. The CDR3 sequence: CASSLWSITDTQYF. Here the CDR3 DNA reads TGTGCCAGCAGCTTATGGAGCATCACAGATACGCAGTATTTT.

This clone was seen once. The sample holds other DNA sequences that translate to the same CDR3. This chain joins TRBV27 and TRBJ2-3, with 11 bases matching TRBD2. V lost 6 bases, J lost 1 base, and 6 bases stayed unmatched. The germline V gene has CDR1 MNHEY and CDR2 SMNVEV (reference sequence). The CDR3 is 16 residues long. For the CDR3, the DNA is TGTGCCAGCAGCCTTCTGACTAGCGGGGGCACAGATACGCAGTATTTT. Amino acids: CASSLLTSGGTDTQYF.

This clone was detected only once. The chain recombines TRBV5-5 with TRBJ2-7; possible D gene TRBD1, 5 bases. The CDR3 has 13 amino acids. The germline gives CDR1 SGHKS, CDR2 YYEKEE (reference sequence). The germline V and J ends were trimmed by 3 bases and 3 bases, with 10 bases remaining between them. The CDR3 bases are TGTGCCAGCAGCTCGACAGATCTCTACGAGCAGTACTTC. Translating gives CASSSTDLYEQYF.

This chain links TRBV6-5 with TRBJ2-7; D might be TRBD2 (6 bases). Germline V gene lookup returns CDR1 MNHEY and CDR2 SVGAGI. V lost 0 bases and J lost 4, with 16 bases in between. The CDR3 loop spans 16 amino acids. The CDR3 DNA follows: TGTGCCAGCAGTTACTCTGGGCTAGCGTTTAAGTACGAGCAGTACTTC. Its protein product is CASSYSGLAFKYEQYF.

V usage is TRBV29-1 and J usage is TRBJ1-2, with 8 nucleotides matching TRBD1. The length of the CDR3 is 16 residues. The V segment lost 0 bases and the J segment 2 bases; nucleotides outside the gene matches: 8. Germline V gene data show CDR1 as SQVTM and CDR2 as ANQGSEA. For the CDR3, the DNA is TGCAGCGTTGAAGATTATACTCCAGGGGGCAACTATGGCTACACCTTC. Encoded protein: CSVEDYTPGGNYGYTF.

The chain is built from TRBV11-2 and TRBJ2-1; the D gene is possibly TRBD2 (6 bases). Between the trimmed V and J ends, which lost 4 bases and 7 bases, there was a span of 14 bases. The V gene's germline CDR1 is SGHAT and CDR2 FQNNGV. There are 14 residues in the CDR3. The CDR3 protein is CASSWQRARNEQFF. CDR3 nucleotides: TGTGCCAGCAGCTGGCAGCGGGCAAGGAATGAGCAGTTCTTC.

V usage is TRBV5-1 and J usage is TRBJ2-6; tentative D call: TRBD1 (6 bases). V was shortened by 0 bases and J by 2 bases, with 15 bases between the two germline ends. The CDR3 loop spans 18 amino acids. Germline V lookup: CDR1 SGHRS, CDR2 YFSETQ. This CDR3 reads CASSLVVIRGTGANVLTF. The DNA of the CDR3 is TGCGCCAGCAGCTTGGTTGTGATCAGGGGAACTGGGGCCAACGTCCTGACTTTC.

This chain connects TRBV5-1 to TRBJ2-4; D is perhaps TRBD2 (5 bases). Trimming left V 3 bases short and J 6 bases short, with 10 bases between. Germline loops: CDR1 SGHRS, CDR2 YFSETQ. This CDR3 region has 13 residues. In DNA form, the CDR3 reads TGCGCCAGCAGCTCGGACTCGTTAAACATTCAGTACTTC. Translating it yields CASSSDSLNIQYF.

The CDR3 coding sequence is TGTGCCAGCAGTGTGGGACGGGACAACTATGGCTACACCTTC. Translating gives CASSVGRDNYGYTF. The chain links TRBV6-1 to TRBJ1-2; tentative D call: TRBD1 (5 bases). This CDR3 is 14 amino acids long. CDR1 and CDR2 (germline): MNHNS, SASEGT. The V gene lost 4 bases and the J gene lost 2 bases, with 11 bases spanning the gap.

The chain uses TRBV5-1 and TRBJ2-5; D is tentatively TRBD1 or TRBD2 (6 bases each). V was shortened by 0 bases and J by 4 bases, with 19 bases between the two germline ends. This CDR3 has 17 residues. Germline V lookup: CDR1 SGHRS, CDR2 YFSETQ. The CDR3 DNA is TGCGCCAGCAGCTTGGTACCGGGGGCGGGTTCGGTAGAGACCCAGTACTTC. Amino acids: CASSLVPGAGSVETQYF.

The chain links TRBV9 to TRBJ2-2, with 7 positions matching TRBD2. Germline CDR1 is SGDLS and CDR2 is YYNGEE. The V segment lost 2 bases and the J segment 3 bases; nucleotides outside the gene matches: 10. The CDR3 totals 17 residues. The CDR3 DNA follows: TGTGCCAGCAGCGTGCCCCGCTTTGGACTAGACACCGGGGAGCTGTTTTTT. It encodes CASSVPRFGLDTGELFF. The complete variable domain, with remaining parts taken from reference TRBV9 and TRBJ2-2, reads DSGVTQTPKHLITATGQRVTLRCSPRSGDLSVYWYQQSLDQGLQFLIQYYNGEERAKGNILERFSAQQFPDLHSELNLSSLELGDSALYFCASSVPRFGLDTGELFFGEGSRLTVL.

This chain connects TRBV5-1 to TRBJ2-2; D possibly matches TRBD1 or TRBD2 (5 bases each). Germline V gives CDR1 SGHRS, CDR2 YFSETQ. The CDR3 is 16 amino acids. V lost 4 bases and J 4 bases, leaving 17 bases between the germline ends. Here the CDR3 reads CASSLGRALGTGELFF. In DNA, the CDR3 is TGCGCCAGCAGCCTGGGGCGGGCATTGGGCACCGGGGAGCTGTTTTTT. The full variable domain, rest sourced from reference TRBV5-1 and TRBJ2-2, is KAGVTQTPRYLIKTRGQQVTLSCSPISGHRSVSWYQQTPGQGLQFLFEYFSETQRNKGNFPGRFSGRQFSNSRSEMNVSTLELGDSALYLCASSLGRALGTGELFFGEGSRLTVL.